The 3 T cell receptor beta chains below all came from one sample that was sequenced in a study of graft-versus-host responses after intestinal transplantation. Libraries were prepared by immunoSEQ multiplex PCR; TCRdb keeps only in-frame clonotypes and omits some of them. The sample lists about 28,000 clones, around 85% occurring once. For these receptors, no antigen is known. The input for sequencing was unstimulated CD8+ T cells sorted from spleen or lymph node cells, taken before intestinal transplant. The receptors here all came from a human donor who received an intestinal transplant.

This clone was recorded a few times. V usage is TRBV2 and J usage is TRBJ2-5; D remains ambiguous. Per the germline V gene, CDR1 is SNHLY and CDR2 is FYNNEI. Trimming shortened V by 4 bases and J by 1 base, and 13 bases separated the two germline ends. The CDR3 contains 15 residues. The CDR3 DNA follows: TGTGCCAGCAGTGTGTGGCTCGCAGTCCAAGAGACCCAGTACTTC. Its protein product is CASSVWLAVQETQYF.

The CDR3 DNA reads TGTGCCAGCAGCCAAGATCAGCGCGGGGCCCGCTACGAGCAGTACTTC. It encodes CASSQDQRGARYEQYF. The chain carries TRBV4-2 and TRBJ2-7; a possible D gene is TRBD2 (6 bases). The CDR3 loop spans 16 amino acids. Trimming took 0 bases from V and 3 from J, leaving 15 bases between them. CDR1 is LGHNA, CDR2 YNFKEQ, per germline.

The chain joins TRBV2 to TRBJ2-7, with 13 bases aligning to TRBD2. The V gene end was trimmed by 8 bases and the J gene end by 0 bases; junction bases not matched to a gene: 10. The germline CDR1 and CDR2 sequences are SNHLY and FYNNEI. The CDR3 contains 17 residues. In nucleotides, the CDR3 is TGTGCCAGCCTGGGACTAGCGGGGTTGGGAAGCTCCTACGAGCAGTACTTC. Amino acid sequence: CASLGLAGLGSSYEQYF.